Described below is a single T cell receptor beta chain sequence and its context. As yet, its antigen is unknown. The sample originates from a study of T cell responses to AZD1222 COVID-19 vaccine. Study observations and caveats: Only after the peak T cell response were repertoires sampled. Among AZD1222 vaccinees, only 5 to 7 were seropositive at baseline. Vaccine-related CD4 TCRs covered spike, predominating at 160-218 and 743-854. Reportedly, close to half of spike-specific TCRs are directed against unmutated variant regions.

Generated by immunoSEQ multiplex PCR, the TCRdb table keeps only in-frame clones and is missing some. The repertoire includes about 140,000 clones, 88% of them detected once, and 3% to 4.5% sits in the top ten. Sequenced material: peripheral blood, taken on day 0 of AZD1222 vaccination. The clonotype was recovered from an adult in good health.

The CDR3 bases are TGTGCCAGCAGTGATGGGCAGGGCCCACTCCACTTT. It specifies CASSDGQGPLHF. V usage is TRBV25-1 and J usage is TRBJ1-6, with D possibly TRBD1 on 5 matching bases. V dropped 3 bases and J dropped 16 bases, with 13 bases sitting between them. CDR3 length equals 12 residues. Germline V gives CDR1 MGHDK, CDR2 SYGVNS.